A single sample gave rise to the 18 T cell receptor beta chains below, sequenced in a study of response to subunit inactivated influenza vaccine. TCRdb reprocessed the RT-PCR reads via MiXCR and lists one record per CDR3 protein. The table shows hundreds of thousands of distinct CDR3 sequences, with 14% occurring only once. The sample consisted of PBMCs from blood, taken 14 to 15 days before vaccination. Every receptor here comes from a man in his forties or fifties who received an inactivated influenza vaccine.

The chain couples TRBV7-9 to TRBJ2-2; 11 nucleotides agree with TRBD2. CDR1 is SEHNR and CDR2 is FQNEAQ in the germline V gene (reference sequence). V was clipped by 5 bases and J by 7 bases; unmatched bases: 6. The CDR3 loop spans 15 amino acids. The CDR3 coding sequence is TGTGCCAGCAGCCTGGGACTAGCGGACGGCGGGGAGCTGTTTTTT. Amino acid sequence: CASSLGLADGGELFF.

This clonotype was seen repeatedly, ten times or more. The gene calls are TRBV6-1 and TRBJ2-1; TRBD1 might be the D (6 bases). Trimming cost V 6 bases and J 10 bases, with 22 bases left between them. This CDR3 contains 15 residues. Germline V CDR1 and CDR2: MNHNS, SASEGT. CDR3 coding DNA: TGTGCCAGCAGCGTAGTATTAGGGGGTAATAAAGAGCAGTTCTTC. Its protein is CASSVVLGGNKEQFF.

V gene TRBV12-3 or TRBV12-4 combines with J gene TRBJ2-3, with 7 bases aligning to TRBD2. Trimming cost V 5 bases and J 7 bases; bases outside gene matches: 6. There are 13 residues in the CDR3. CDR3 nucleotides: TGTGCCAGCAGTATGGGAGCGGGAAATACGCAGTATTTT. It encodes CASSMGAGNTQYF.

This clonotype was counted a few times. This chain joins TRBV5-1 and TRBJ1-2; 7 nucleotides align to TRBD1. This CDR3 has 14 amino acids. Losses at the gene ends were 1 base for V and 5 bases for J; bases not matched to a gene: 5. Looked up from germline, CDR1 is SGHRS and CDR2 is YFSETQ. The CDR3 DNA reads TGCGCCAGCAGCTTGAACAGGGGAGAGTATGGCTACACCTTC. Amino acids: CASSLNRGEYGYTF.

A word on this clonotype: Just one base apart from a much larger clone, this may be a read error. This chain joins TRBV6-2 or TRBV6-3 and TRBJ2-5, with D perhaps TRBD1 or TRBD2 (5 bases each). Germline values: CDR1 MNHEY, CDR2 SVGEGT. This CDR3 contains 14 residues. CDR3 coding DNA: TGTGCCAGCAGTTATTCGGGACCTCAAGAGACCGAGTACTTC. Its translation is CASSYSGPQETEYF.

This clonotype was seen only a few times. This chain joins TRBV28 and TRBJ1-6, with D hard to call. Germline CDR1 is MDHEN and CDR2 is SYDVKM. V was clipped by 3 bases and J by 6 bases, with 9 bases between them. There are 14 residues in the CDR3. The CDR3 DNA is TGTGCCAGCAGTTTGATACAGTCTAATTCACCCCTCCACTTT. Translating it yields CASSLIQSNSPLHF.

There are a few counts of this clonotype. The CDR3 coding sequence is TGTGCCAGCAGCCCGGACACTCTTAATGAGCAGTTCTTC. Translating it yields CASSPDTLNEQFF. The chain joins TRBV5-6 to TRBJ2-1, with D possibly matching TRBD1 (5 bases). V dropped 4 bases and J dropped 7 bases, with 12 bases sitting between them. The germline V gene encodes CDR1 SGHDT and CDR2 YYEEEE. The CDR3 has 13 amino acids.

The chain couples TRBV5-1 to TRBJ2-3, with 7 bases identical to TRBD2. V shed 4 bases, J shed 2 bases, and the junction held 7 bases outside the gene matches. The CDR3 has 15 amino acids. The germline V gene encodes CDR1 SGHRS and CDR2 YFSETQ. The CDR3 DNA reads as TGCGCCAGCAGCCCCCGGAGCGGGGCCACAGATACGCAGTATTTT. This translates into CASSPRSGATDTQYF.

V and J are TRBV20-1 and TRBJ2-5; TRBD2 is a possible D gene (5 bases). CDR3 length equals 14 residues. Germline V lookup: CDR1 DFQATT, CDR2 SNEGSKA (reference sequence). Trimming removed 6 bases at V and 1 base at J, with 15 bases between. This CDR3 reads CSAQSRGSQETQYF. CDR3 DNA: TGCAGTGCCCAATCCCGCGGGTCCCAAGAGACCCAGTACTTC.

This clonotype was seen more than once but under ten times. The chain recombines TRBV3-1 with TRBJ1-1; 8 positions match TRBD1. Germline lookup yields CDR1 LGHDT and CDR2 YNNKEL (reference sequence). J was trimmed by 6 bases and V by 2 bases; bases with no gene match: 5. The CDR3 has 14 amino acids. The CDR3 DNA follows: TGTGCCAGCAGCCAACGAGAGACAGGGGCTGAAGCTTTCTTT. It is translated as CASSQRETGAEAFF.

To note about this clonotype: The junction and the germline gene differ at one end; a read error may be behind it. This chain uses TRBV7-6 with TRBJ2-3; D call uncertain. Germline CDR1 is SGHVS and CDR2 is FNYEAQ. CDR3 length equals 11 residues. The chain's CDR3 is CASSLSDTRYF. CDR3 sequence (DNA): TGTGCCAGCAGCTTAAGTGATACGCGGTATTTT.

The rearrangement links TRBV20-1 to TRBJ2-1, with D maybe TRBD2 (6 bases). Germline values: CDR1 DFQATT, CDR2 SNEGSKA (reference sequence). V shed 6 bases and J shed 0 bases, with 12 bases lying between them. The CDR3 runs 14 residues. The CDR3 DNA is TGCAGTGCGCCTTTGGAGGGCTCCTACAATGAGCAGTTCTTC. Its protein is CSAPLEGSYNEQFF.

This clonotype was recorded a few times. The chain is built from TRBV7-8 and TRBJ1-1; D uncertain. The V and J ends lost 1 base and 11 bases respectively, with 14 bases between them. Germline V CDR1 and CDR2: SGHVS, FQNEAQ. This CDR3 contains 13 residues. The CDR3 nucleotides read TGTGCCAGCAGCTTAGAGTTGGGCTCTGGGGCTTTCTTT. This translates into CASSLELGSGAFF.

This clonotype was observed at least ten times. The chain has TRBV12-3 or TRBV12-4 and TRBJ2-6; D not certain. V lost 1 base and J 3 bases, leaving 1 base between the germline ends. This CDR3 comprises 13 residues. CDR3 sequence reads: CASSLGGANVLTF. CDR3 nucleotide sequence: TGTGCCAGCAGTTTAGGTGGGGCCAACGTCCTGACTTTC.

The DNA of the CDR3 is TGTGCCAGCAGTCCCGGGACTAGCGGGAGCGCCGGGGAGCTGTTTTTT. Protein: CASSPGTSGSAGELFF. The V and J genes are TRBV6-2 or TRBV6-3 and TRBJ2-2; 14 bases map to TRBD2. The trim removed 5 bases at V and 6 bases at J, leaving 5 bases unmatched. Germline CDR1 MNHEY, CDR2 SVGEGT. CDR3 size: 16 residues.

This clonotype showed up just a few times. CDR3 sequence reads: CATSRDITGDEEQYF. CDR3 nucleotides: TGTGCCACCAGCAGAGATATAACGGGAGACGAGGAGCAGTACTTC. The rearrangement links TRBV15 to TRBJ2-7, with a possible D match to TRBD2 (6 bases). The CDR3 length is 15 residues. V dropped 0 bases and J dropped 7 bases, with 16 bases sitting between them. Germline CDR1 reads LNHNV; CDR2 reads YYDKDF (reference sequence).

This clonotype was seen more than once but under ten times. The rearrangement links TRBV11-2 to TRBJ2-2, with 10 bases matching TRBD2. The CDR3 is 17 residues long. CDR1 and CDR2 (germline): SGHAT, FQNNGV. The trim removed 0 bases at V and 5 bases at J, leaving 6 bases unmatched. CDR3 DNA: TGTGCCAGCAGCTTAGACGGTCTAGCGGGAGTTACCGGGGAGCTGTTTTTT. Translation gives CASSLDGLAGVTGELFF.

The genes are TRBV4-2 and TRBJ2-4; TRBD2 aligns across 7 bases. The CDR3 consists of 13 residues. V gave up 0 bases and J gave up 10 bases; unmatched junction bases: 3. Germline V gene lookup returns CDR1 LGHNA and CDR2 YNFKEQ. CDR3 sequence (DNA): TGTGCCAGCAGCCAAGACAGCGGGATGATTCAGTACTTC. Amino acid sequence: CASSQDSGMIQYF.